This TCR beta chain was sequenced during a study of cytomegalovirus exposure and HLA in healthy donors. Background on the study: Ancestry clustering placed around 81% of approximately 370 genotyped donors in the Caucasian-associated cluster. Study conclusions and caveats: Testing in vitro showed three CMV-associated chains specific for CMV antigens.

This clone came up once. Its target is unknown. The CDR3 contains 14 residues. Trimming took off 3 bases at V and 0 bases at J, with 7 bases between the two ends. Per germline, CDR1 MNHEY and CDR2 SMNVEV (reference sequence). With 60 Vbeta and 13 Jbeta primers, the PCR was carried out. In the study's own analysis: Per a later analysis, the number of unique TCR beta chains was roughly 80 million, of which about 11 million were shared. Only in-frame clones appear in the TCRdb table, and some are missing; sequencing was by immunoSEQ multiplex PCR. V, J and clone size were drawn from that table, and D and trimming were deduced from the DNA. The sample lists 150,000 to 200,000 clones; 75% were seen once.

The specimen sequenced was PBMCs. This clonotype was sampled from a female donor in good health and CMV-seronegative. The chain employs TRBV27 and TRBJ2-3; no firm D call. The CDR3 here is CASSLALSTDTQYF. The CDR3 DNA reads as TGTGCCAGCAGTTTGGCTCTTAGCACAGATACGCAGTATTTT.